The clone carrying this TCR beta chain was observed once. The antigen remains unidentified. In the source study's methods: Because ImmunoSEQ provided only junction sequences with no quality scores, the filtering differed. Profiled with immunoSEQ multiplex PCR; TCRdb holds only in-frame clones, not every one. V, J and clone size derive from that table, while D and trimming were established from the DNA sequence. Among 500,000 to 550,000 clones listed, about 96% were seen once. Germline values: CDR1 LNHDA, CDR2 SQIVND (reference sequence). The CDR3 is 14 amino acids. J gave up 5 bases and V 6 bases, and 7 bases lay outside the gene matches. These data belong to a study of shared clonotypes between healthy human individuals. Findings and caveats of the study: When naive CD4 clonotypes were compared across a handful of donors, 4% to 6.5% were shared. Shared clonotypes across all four donors exceeded non-shared ones in generation probability.

CD45RA-negative memory and CD45RA+ naive subsets were split from the CD4+ cells. Sequenced material: naive CD4+ T cells sorted from blood. Subset specified: CD45RA+ positively selected. The gene calls are TRBV19 and TRBJ1-2; TRBD1 aligns across 9 bases. The clonotype originates from a woman in her twenties or thirties in good health. The CDR3 bases are TGTGCCAGTAGGAACCCGGGACAGGGTTATGGCTACACCTTC. This gives the protein CASRNPGQGYGYTF.